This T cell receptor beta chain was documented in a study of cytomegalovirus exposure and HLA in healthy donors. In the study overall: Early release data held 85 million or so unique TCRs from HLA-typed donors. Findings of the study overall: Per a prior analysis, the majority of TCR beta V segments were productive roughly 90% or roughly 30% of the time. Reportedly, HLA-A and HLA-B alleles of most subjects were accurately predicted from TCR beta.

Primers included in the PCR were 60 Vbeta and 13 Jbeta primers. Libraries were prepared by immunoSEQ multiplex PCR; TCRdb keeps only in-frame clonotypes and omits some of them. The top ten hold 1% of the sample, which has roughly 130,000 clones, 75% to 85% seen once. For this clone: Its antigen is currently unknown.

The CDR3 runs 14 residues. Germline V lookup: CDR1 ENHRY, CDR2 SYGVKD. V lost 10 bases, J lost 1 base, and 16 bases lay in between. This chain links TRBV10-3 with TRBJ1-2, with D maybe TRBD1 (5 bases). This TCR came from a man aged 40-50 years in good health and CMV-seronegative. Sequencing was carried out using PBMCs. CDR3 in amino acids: CASSGPGGNYGYTF. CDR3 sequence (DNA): TGTGCCAGCAGCGGACCGGGGGGTAACTATGGCTACACCTTC.